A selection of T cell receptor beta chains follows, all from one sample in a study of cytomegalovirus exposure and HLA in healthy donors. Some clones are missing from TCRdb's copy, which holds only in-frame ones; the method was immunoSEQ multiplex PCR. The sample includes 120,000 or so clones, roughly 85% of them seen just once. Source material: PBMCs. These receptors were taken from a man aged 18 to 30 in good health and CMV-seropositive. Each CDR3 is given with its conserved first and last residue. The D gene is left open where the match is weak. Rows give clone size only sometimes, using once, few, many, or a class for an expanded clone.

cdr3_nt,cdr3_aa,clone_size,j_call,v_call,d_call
TGTGCCAGCAGGGGGAGCGGGGGCACTACCTACGAGCAGTACTTC,CASRGSGGTTYEQYF,.,TRBJ2-7,TRBV7-9,TRBD2
TGTGCCAGCAGTGAAGGAGCGTCTAGCACAGATACGCAGTATTTT,CASSEGASSTDTQYF,.,TRBJ2-3,TRBV6-1,.
TGTGCCAGCAGTTCCCCGGACAGGCACGAGCAGTACTTC,CASSSPDRHEQYF,once,TRBJ2-7,TRBV27,TRBD1
TGTGCCAGCAGCACTGCGGGGTCTGGGGCCAACGTCCTGACTTTC,CASSTAGSGANVLTF,.,TRBJ2-6,TRBV7-8,.
TGTGCCAGCAGCCCCCAGGGCAGCTCTCCCGGTGAAGCTTTCTTT,CASSPQGSSPGEAFF,.,TRBJ1-1,TRBV9,.
TGTGCCAGCAGCTCCGTAGCTTACGAGCAGTACTTC,CASSSVAYEQYF,.,TRBJ2-7,TRBV2,.
TGTGCCAGCAGCTTAGTGGGGACAGGGCCTTCACCCCTCCACTTT,CASSLVGTGPSPLHF,.,TRBJ1-6,TRBV11-2,TRBD1
TGTGCCAGCAGCCAAGATGGGGAGAAGCAGTACTTC,CASSQDGEKQYF,.,TRBJ2-7,TRBV4-2,.
TGTGCCAGCAGCTTATTCACTAGCGGGGCTTCCTACGAGCAGTACTTC,CASSLFTSGASYEQYF,.,TRBJ2-7,TRBV7-6,TRBD2
TGCAGCGTTGAGTCCCGGGACAGGGATCCCACAGATACGCAGTATTTT,CSVESRDRDPTDTQYF,once,TRBJ2-3,TRBV29-1,TRBD1